One and the same sample provided the 7 T cell receptor beta chains below, sequenced in a study of identical twins. TCRdb passed the 5' RACE reads through MiXCR, listing each CDR3 protein once. This sample has more than 1.5 million distinct CDR3 sequences, with around 33% found just once. The material sequenced was cord blood. These receptors all stem from a newborn girl in good health.

This clonotype was seen more than once but under ten times. The rearrangement links TRBV10-3 to TRBJ1-5, with D perhaps matching TRBD1 (6 bases). The germline V gene has CDR1 ENHRY and CDR2 SYGVKD. The V and J ends lost 6 bases and 0 bases respectively, with 12 bases between them. The CDR3 consists of 15 residues. This CDR3 reads CAISPQGISNQPQHF. The CDR3 DNA reads TGTGCCATCAGCCCACAGGGTATTAGCAATCAGCCCCAGCATTTT.

This clonotype occurred a few times. The chain joins TRBV14 to TRBJ2-5; 12 nucleotides match TRBD1. Germline CDR1 and CDR2: SGHDN and FVKESK. CDR3 size: 17 residues. V shed 4 bases and J 4 bases; nucleotides not matched to a gene: 10. Here the CDR3 reads CASSRPGQGAFGETQYF. DNA of the CDR3: TGTGCCAGCAGCCGACCGGGACAGGGGGCTTTTGGAGAGACCCAGTACTTC.

The rearrangement links TRBV29-1 to TRBJ1-1; D uncertain. The CDR3 is made up of 16 amino acids. Germline V gene lookup returns CDR1 SQVTM and CDR2 ANQGSEA. Trimming shortened V by 3 bases and J by 5 bases, and 22 bases separated the two germline ends. The CDR3 nucleotides are TGCAGCGTTGACCTAACCCGCGGGGATCCTAATACTGAAGCTTTCTTT. Amino acid sequence: CSVDLTRGDPNTEAFF. The whole variable domain, remainder taken from reference TRBV29-1 and TRBJ1-1, is SAVISQKPSRDICQRGTSLTIQCQVDSQVTMMFWYRQQPGQSLTLIATANQGSEATYESGFVIDKFPISRPNLTFSTLTVSNMSPEDSSIYLCSVDLTRGDPNTEAFFGQGTRLTVV.

This chain connects TRBV2 to TRBJ1-2; D remains ambiguous. Trimming cost V 2 bases and J 6 bases, with 13 bases left between them. CDR3 length: 14 amino acids. From germline, CDR1 is SNHLY and CDR2 FYNNEI. The CDR3: CASSERQAWDGYTF. The CDR3 bases are TGTGCCAGCAGTGAAAGGCAGGCCTGGGATGGCTACACCTTC.

This rearrangement joins TRBV2 to TRBJ2-2; tentatively, D is TRBD1 or TRBD2 (5 bases each). Germline lookup yields CDR1 SNHLY and CDR2 FYNNEI. V lost 4 bases to trimming and J lost 8 bases, with 14 bases between them. The CDR3 consists of 14 residues. CDR3 in DNA: TGTGCCAGCAGTGGGGGACGACTCACGGGGGAGCTGTTTTTT. Encoded protein: CASSGGRLTGELFF.

This clonotype was recorded a few times. The J gene is TRBJ2-7, the V gene TRBV25-1; 10 bases align to TRBD2. Germline values: CDR1 MGHDK, CDR2 SYGVNS. Losses at the gene ends were 1 base for V and 0 bases for J; bases not matched to a gene: 3. The CDR3 has 16 amino acids. CDR3 DNA: TGTGCCAGCAGTGAATCCATAGCGGGAGGCTCCTACGAGCAGTACTTC. It codes for CASSESIAGGSYEQYF.

This clonotype appeared a few times. The chain joins TRBV9 to TRBJ2-3; TRBD2 aligns across 7 bases. V dropped 3 bases and J dropped 3; count of bases not matched to a gene: 19. CDR3 size: 19 residues. Germline V gives CDR1 SGDLS, CDR2 YYNGEE. The CDR3 is CASSGGPGGGFQATDTQYF. CDR3 nucleotide sequence: TGTGCCAGCAGCGGAGGACCGGGCGGGGGTTTCCAAGCTACAGATACGCAGTATTTT.